Listed below are T cell receptor beta chains from one sample, sequenced in a study of cytomegalovirus exposure and HLA in healthy donors. Libraries were prepared by immunoSEQ multiplex PCR; TCRdb keeps only in-frame clonotypes and omits some of them. The table records 150,000 or so clones, roughly four fifths of them present only once. The sequenced sample consisted of PBMCs. These receptors all come from a female donor in good health and CMV-seronegative. The CDR3 runs from the conserved cysteine through the conserved F or W.

v_call: TRBV28; cdr3_aa: CASSSQVEKLFF
v_call: TRBV27; cdr3_aa: CASRGVGEQFF
v_call: TRBV6-4; cdr3_aa: CASSETGTSGYNEQFF
v_call: TRBV7-2; cdr3_aa: CASSHGTGYSNQPQHF
v_call: TRBV19; cdr3_aa: CASSLGLDRGGQPQHF
v_call: TRBV4-1; cdr3_aa: CASSPLGLGYNEQFF
v_call: TRBV5-1; cdr3_aa: CASSLTGGVGNQPQHF
v_call: TRBV4-2; cdr3_aa: CASSQGTAGTGELFF
v_call: TRBV2; cdr3_aa: CASSEDPSADTQYF
v_call: TRBV9; cdr3_aa: CASSEGLRGETQYF
v_call: TRBV7-2; cdr3_aa: CASTLAGGVTGELFF
v_call: TRBV4-1; cdr3_aa: CATGQGGYGYTF
v_call: TRBV28; cdr3_aa: CASNKPGHHGFF
v_call: TRBV5-8; cdr3_aa: CASSPGVGGNYGYTF
v_call: TRBV27; cdr3_aa: CASSLFGVSNQPQHF
v_call: TRBV5-1; cdr3_aa: CASSLIPRQGATEKLFF